This T cell receptor beta chain was captured in a study of CD4+ T cells in melanoma (dated by TCRdb to between 2021 and 2024). Some background on the complete study: Neoantigen-specific CD4+ T cells in human melanoma were investigated in the study.

Libraries were made using the immunoSEQ multiplex PCR assay. TCRdb re-hosts the immuneACCESS table, in-frame sequences only. Its copies lack some clones; in the studies checked, an unresolved V gene accounts for under half of them, and the cause for the rest is not known. The sample table holds 20,000 to 25,000 clones, of which roughly 78% were seen once. The ten largest clones take up 9.7% of the sample. The donors were melanoma patients. The CDR3 sequence holds 14 residues, the cysteine and phenylalanine included. Only the CDR3 part of the read is kept: 42 bases, read in frame from the first base. The CDR1 and CDR2 encoded by the germline V gene (reference sequence) are MNHEY and SMNVEV. Ends trimmed: V by 5 bases, J by 3 bases; bases unmatched to a gene: 4. Study-level results and caveats: According to the report, neoantigen-specific CD4+ T cells in melanoma displayed diverse differentiation states. Neoantigen-specific CD4+ T cells were reported to be correlated with the function of CD8+ T cells, macrophages and B cells.

On this clone itself: This clone's antigen is unknown. The record has no base qualities; no much larger clone is one base away.

The sequence was collected from a human donor with melanoma. The rearranged chain carries TRBV27 and TRBJ2-3, with TRBD2 matching 8 junction bases. CDR3 protein: CASSQTSGTDTQYF. The nucleotides are TGTGCCAGCAGTCAAACTAGCGGAACAGATACGCAGTATTTT.